One and the same sample provided the 18 T cell receptor beta chains below, sequenced in a study of cytomegalovirus exposure and HLA in healthy donors. Researchers ran the PCR with 60 Vbeta and 13 Jbeta primers. Assay: immunoSEQ multiplex PCR; the TCRdb copy retains only in-frame clones and omits some. The sample lists approximately 78,000 clones; 60% to 75% were seen once. The sample taken for sequencing was PBMCs. These receptors originate from a man aged 35 to 55 in good health and CMV-seropositive.

The chain is built from TRBV7-8 and TRBJ2-7; D is ambiguous. With 5 bases removed from V and 4 bases from J, the gap between germline ends came to 12 bases. Germline CDR1 reads SGHVS; CDR2 reads FQNEAQ. The CDR3 contains 13 residues. Here the CDR3 reads CASSESLSYEQYF. The DNA of the CDR3 is TGTGCCAGCAGCGAAAGTCTCAGTTACGAGCAGTACTTC.

The chain joins TRBV7-2 to TRBJ2-3, with a tentative D call TRBD1 (6 bases). Germline V CDR1 and CDR2: SGHTA, FQGNSA. Trimming removed 1 base from V and 3 bases from J, with 8 bases in between. The CDR3 is 14 amino acids. CDR3: CASSLGDITDTQYF. For the CDR3, the DNA is TGTGCCAGCAGCTTAGGGGACATAACAGATACGCAGTATTTT.

This clone was seen more than once but under ten times. This chain connects TRBV9 to TRBJ1-6; no definite D call. CDR3 length equals 16 residues. V was trimmed by 0 bases and J by 10 bases, leaving 17 bases between them. Looked up from germline, CDR1 is SGDLS and CDR2 is YYNGEE. This CDR3 reads CASSVGWSQAGSPLHF. DNA for the CDR3: TGTGCCAGCAGCGTAGGGTGGTCTCAGGCGGGGTCACCCCTCCACTTT.

This clone turned up a few times. J is TRBJ1-1 and V is TRBV28, with 9 bases lining up with TRBD1. V lost 6 bases and J lost 5; bases outside the gene matches: 7. CDR3 size: 14 residues. In germline, CDR1 is MDHEN, CDR2 SYDVKM. In DNA, the CDR3 is TGTGCCAGCAGGCCGGGGGGACAGGGAACTGAAGCTTTCTTT. Residues: CASRPGGQGTEAFF.

This clone was counted once. The chain has TRBV2 and TRBJ1-5; 10 bases are a match to TRBD1. Germline loops: CDR1 SNHLY, CDR2 FYNNEI. V was clipped by 1 base and J by 6 bases; unmatched bases: 9. CDR3 length: 17 residues. CDR3 DNA: TGTGCCAGCAGTGAAGTAGGGGGACAGGGGTCTTGTCAGCCCCAGCATTTT. Translated: CASSEVGGQGSCQPQHF.

The J gene is TRBJ1-2, the V gene TRBV4-3, with TRBD1 matching 9 bases. J gave up 9 bases and V 4 bases, and 12 bases lay outside the gene matches. Germline-derived CDR1 and CDR2 are LGHNA and YSLEER. The length of the CDR3 is 15 residues. The CDR3 region has the DNA TGCGCCAGCAGCCCAGACCGGGACAGGGTGAAACGCTACACCTTC. Amino acid sequence: CASSPDRDRVKRYTF.

This chain joins TRBV9 and TRBJ2-3; tentatively, D is TRBD2 (5 bases). Trimming pared 3 bases from V and 4 bases from J, leaving 9 bases between. Germline lookup yields CDR1 SGDLS and CDR2 YYNGEE. The CDR3 is 13 amino acids. The CDR3 loop reads CASSEDSPDTQYF. DNA for the CDR3: TGTGCCAGCAGCGAGGACTCTCCAGATACGCAGTATTTT.

The chain is built from TRBV7-2 and TRBJ2-2; D not resolved. The germline CDR1 and CDR2 sequences are SGHTA and FQGNSA. The V gene lost 2 bases and the J gene lost 0 bases, with 13 bases spanning the gap. The CDR3 contains 17 residues. In nucleotides, the CDR3 is TGTGCCAGCAGCTTAAGGTCGGTCGGAGCGAACACCGGGGAGCTGTTTTTT. It encodes CASSLRSVGANTGELFF.

The chain has TRBV5-1 and TRBJ1-5, with 10 bases aligning to TRBD1. The V segment lost 7 bases and the J segment 0 bases; nucleotides outside the gene matches: 16. The V gene's germline CDR1 is SGHRS and CDR2 YFSETQ. The CDR3 runs 19 residues. The CDR3, as DNA: TGCGCCAGCGCGGGACAGGGGAAAAGAATCTCATATAGCAATCAGCCCCAGCATTTT. It specifies CASAGQGKRISYSNQPQHF.

The V and J genes are TRBV9 and TRBJ1-2; 9 bases match TRBD1. The trim removed 4 bases at V and 8 bases at J, leaving 12 bases unmatched. CDR3 size: 15 residues. Germline V CDR1 and CDR2: SGDLS, YYNGEE. The CDR3 protein is CASSTTGTGMSGYTF. The CDR3 DNA reads as TGTGCCAGCAGCACGACCGGGACAGGGATGAGCGGCTACACCTTC.

The chain employs TRBV6-5 and TRBJ2-4, with 9 bases fitting TRBD2. Per the germline V gene, CDR1 is MNHEY and CDR2 is SVGAGI. CDR3 size: 14 residues. J lost 9 bases, V lost 5 bases, and 8 bases had no gene match. The CDR3 loop reads CASSNPSGDSIQYF. The CDR3 DNA reads as TGTGCCAGCAGTAATCCTAGCGGGGATTCCATTCAGTACTTC.

The J gene is TRBJ2-7, the V gene TRBV6-1; possible D gene TRBD1, 6 bases. V dropped 7 bases and J dropped 5 bases, with 9 bases sitting between them. CDR3 length: 11 residues. Germline-derived CDR1 and CDR2 are MNHNS and SASEGT. The CDR3 coding sequence is TGTGCCAGCACGGGACACCACGAGCAGTACTTC. Protein sequence: CASTGHHEQYF.

The V and J genes are TRBV19 and TRBJ2-7; D might be TRBD2 (7 bases). The CDR3 loop spans 14 amino acids. Trimming took off 3 bases at V and 6 bases at J, with 15 bases between the two ends. Per the germline V gene, CDR1 is LNHDA and CDR2 is SQIVND (reference sequence). In DNA form, the CDR3 reads TGTGCCAGTAGTATGTGGGGGGGCAGAACCGAGCAGTACTTC. Protein: CASSMWGGRTEQYF.

This clone showed up just once. The J gene is TRBJ1-1, the V gene TRBV2; perhaps TRBD1 as D (6 bases). V was clipped by 4 bases and J by 10 bases, with 16 bases between them. The germline V gene has CDR1 SNHLY and CDR2 FYNNEI. The CDR3 spans 13 residues. The CDR3 here is CASSAWDNPGAFF. CDR3 bases: TGTGCCAGCAGTGCCTGGGACAATCCGGGAGCTTTCTTT. Looking up the rest from reference TRBV2 and TRBJ1-1 gives the full variable domain: EPEVTQTPSHQVTQMGQEVILRCVPISNHLYFYWYRQILGQKVEFLVSFYNNEISEKSEIFDDQFSVERPDGSNFTLKIRSTKLEDSAMYFCASSAWDNPGAFFGQGTRLTVV.

The sample holds one count of this clone. The V and J genes are TRBV9 and TRBJ1-1; D gene unclear. V shed 3 bases and J shed 11 bases, with 11 bases lying between them. The CDR3 contains 11 residues. Germline values: CDR1 SGDLS, CDR2 YYNGEE. The CDR3 DNA is TGTGCCAGCAGCGGAGACACACCGGCTTTCTTT. Protein product: CASSGDTPAFF.

J is TRBJ2-3 and V is TRBV19; TRBD1 agrees at 7 bases. Per germline, CDR1 LNHDA and CDR2 SQIVND (reference sequence). CDR3 length: 15 residues. The ends lost 3 bases at V and 6 bases at J; junction bases unmatched: 9. In DNA form, the CDR3 reads TGTGCCAGTAGTATGGGGACAGCGTCAGGGGATACGCAGTATTTT. Translating gives CASSMGTASGDTQYF.

The chain combines TRBV7-2 with TRBJ2-7; D is ambiguous. The CDR3 length is 12 residues. The V and J ends lost 3 bases and 6 bases respectively, with 9 bases between them. The germline CDR1 and CDR2 sequences are SGHTA and FQGNSA. The CDR3 reads CASSFPPSEQYF. CDR3 DNA sequence: TGTGCCAGCAGCTTCCCGCCGAGCGAGCAGTACTTC.

This chain uses TRBV4-3 with TRBJ2-7; D is perhaps TRBD1 (5 bases). Germline V gene lookup returns CDR1 LGHNA and CDR2 YSLEER. The CDR3 totals 14 residues. V gave up 5 bases and J gave up 2 bases, with 13 bases separating them. The CDR3: CASSKLVGPYEQYF. Here the CDR3 DNA reads TGCGCCAGCAGCAAATTAGTGGGGCCCTACGAGCAGTACTTC.